This T cell receptor beta chain came from a study of T-cell reconstitution after alpha-beta-depleted transplantation in children. Germline values: CDR1 SGHNT, CDR2 YYREEE (reference sequence). V was shortened by 4 bases and J by 2 bases, with 18 bases between the two germline ends. The CDR3 is made up of 16 amino acids. Unique molecular identifiers featured in how the TCRbeta library was prepared. TCRdb passed the PCR reads through MiXCR, listing each CDR3 protein once. This repertoire shows hundreds of thousands of distinct CDR3 sequences, approximately 17% found once; its top ten account for 0.9% to 1.2%. Regarding this clonotype: This may stem from a read error, because a much larger clone lies one nucleotide away. The CDR3 end shows no conserved phenylalanine or tryptophan, and so a read error is likely.

This clonotype was sampled from a human donor who donated a stem cell graft to a child with acute myeloid leukemia. The material was PBMCs from the stem cell graft donor, obtained from the stem cell graft. The gene calls are TRBV5-4 and TRBJ2-5; perhaps TRBD2 as D (6 bases). This CDR3 reads CASSPAVAGMQETQYL. The CDR3 DNA reads as TGTGCCAGCAGCCCGGCAGTGGCGGGGATGCAAGAGACCCAGTACTTG.